Below are 26 T cell receptor beta chains sequenced from a single sample in a study of tumor-infiltrating lymphocytes in primary liver carcinoma. Co-extraction of RNA and DNA was performed on roughly 20-33 mg of unsorted bulk tissue. A primer in the constant region served to generate TCR beta cDNA from approximately 460 ng of total RNA. ARM-PCR, slightly modified, supplied the TCR beta libraries through three nested multiplex PCR rounds. PCR rounds one and two used TRBV1-TRBV30 forward primers with a C-beta reverse primer for approximately 11 cycles each. TCRdb reanalysed the multiplex PCR reads using MiXCR and keeps one entry per CDR3 protein. The table has tens of thousands of distinct CDR3 sequences, 71% seen once. Sequences were obtained from liver tumor tissue from sampling region 3. As to subset: tumor region T3, left-lateral pole. The receptors stem from a woman in her twenties or thirties with primary liver carcinoma and hepatitis B virus infection.

Turning to this clonotype: Given the absence of the conserved phenylalanine or tryptophan at the CDR3 end, a read error is likely. It is unclear where the CDR3 begins or ends on the DNA, so no DNA is shown, and the CDR3 is as TCRdb lists it. The genes are TRBV28 and TRBJ1-1. Germline CDR1 reads MDHEN; CDR2 reads SYDVKM. Both ends counted, the CDR3 spans 13 residues. The CDR3 loop reads CASSFSSPPQASL.

A note on this clonotype: A read error may account for a junction end that differs from germline. The chain joins TRBV11-2 to TRBJ2-7; weak D call: TRBD2 (8 bases). CDR3 length: 15 residues. CDR1 is SGHAT and CDR2 is FQNNGV in the germline V gene. The CDR3 sequence: CANSLAGQPSYEQYF. As DNA, the CDR3 is TGTGCCAACAGCTTAGCGGGACAGCCCTCCTACGAGCAATACTTC. Supplemented by reference TRBV11-2 and TRBJ2-7, the full variable domain reads EAGVAQSPRYKIIEKRQSVAFWCNPISGHATLYWYQQILGQGPKLLIQFQNNGVVDDSQLPKDRFSAERLKGVDSTLKIQPAKLEDSAVYLCANSLAGQPSYEQYFGPGTRLTVT.

On this clonotype: The junction shows a germline mismatch at one end, possibly a read error. The chain combines TRBV6-5 with TRBJ2-2; tentatively, D is TRBD2 (6 bases). Germline assignment: CDR1 MNHEY and CDR2 SVGAGI. The CDR3 totals 15 residues. The CDR3 region is CASSLMGLNTGEPYF. The CDR3 nucleotides are TGTGCCAGCAGTCTCATGGGACTGAATACCGGGGAGCCGTATTTT.

A remark on this clonotype: A read error may produce the germline difference seen at one junction end. The J gene is TRBJ2-1, the V gene TRBV11-2; D is uncertain. The CDR3 has 17 residues. CDR1 is SGHAT, CDR2 FQNNGV, per germline. CDR3 amino acids: CASSFAPLRSSYIERFF. The CDR3 bases are TGTGCCAGCAGCTTTGCCCCACTGAGGAGCTCCTACATTGAGCGGTTCTTC.

This clonotype came up once. The CDR3, as DNA: TGTGCCAGCAGGGACCAGGCGAACACTAAGGCTTTCTTT. Amino acids: CASRDQANTKAFF. The rearrangement joins TRBV2 to TRBJ1-1; no definite D call. The V and J ends lost 6 bases and 11 bases respectively, with 19 bases between them. CDR3 length: 13 amino acids. In germline, CDR1 is SNHLY, CDR2 FYNNEI.

The V call is TRBV7-8, the J call TRBJ2-4; 9 nucleotides agree with TRBD2. The germline gives CDR1 SGHVS, CDR2 FQNEAQ. The CDR3 contains 14 residues. V was clipped by 7 bases and J by 7 bases; unmatched bases: 8. The CDR3 spells CASNLAAGGNIQYF. The CDR3 DNA reads as TGTGCCAGCAATTTGGCTGCGGGAGGGAACATTCAGTACTTC.

Points on this clonotype: Because the CDR3 is missing its conserved closing phenylalanine or tryptophan, this is likely a read error. J is TRBJ1-1 and V is TRBV11-2; maybe TRBD1 (5 bases). Trimming took off 6 bases at V and 1 base at J, with 9 bases between the two ends. The CDR3 has 13 residues. Germline-derived CDR1 and CDR2 are SGHAT and FQNNGV. CDR3: CASRQQGNTEAFL. The CDR3 coding sequence is TGTGCCAGCAGACAGCAGGGGAACACTGAAGCTTTCCTT.

Worth noting for this clonotype: Since the CDR3 does not end with the conserved phenylalanine or tryptophan, this likely comes from a read error. The V call is TRBV11-3, the J call TRBJ2-3; possible D gene TRBD2, 5 bases. Germline V gene data show CDR1 as SGHNT and CDR2 as YENEEA. The CDR3 has 14 amino acids. CDR3 amino acids: CANSFYSGTDTQYL. The CDR3 nucleotides read TGTGCCAACAGCTTCTATAGCGGCACAGATACGCAGTATTTA.

On this clonotype itself: The CDR3 does not close with the conserved phenylalanine or tryptophan, likely indicating a read error. The chain joins TRBV11-2 to TRBJ1-1; 12 nucleotides align to TRBD1. The length of the CDR3 is 20 residues. The germline gives CDR1 SGHAT, CDR2 FQNNGV. The CDR3 spells CAGSAGDRGRKRWSNTEAFS. The CDR3 DNA follows: TGTGCCGGCAGCGCTGGGGACAGGGGGCGCAAGAGGTGGAGTAACACTGAAGCTTTCTCT.

The chain employs TRBV11-2 and TRBJ2-1; possibly TRBD1 or TRBD2 for D (5 bases each). Germline V gives CDR1 SGHAT, CDR2 FQNNGV. Trimming shortened V by 6 bases and J by 6 bases, and 15 bases separated the two germline ends. The CDR3 is made up of 14 amino acids. The CDR3 nucleotides read TGTGCCAGCAGGCAACGAGGGACGGCCAATGAGCAGTTCTTC. Its translation is CASRQRGTANEQFF.

The chain links TRBV11-2 to TRBJ2-3; a weak D match, TRBD2 (6 bases). Trimming shortened V by 5 bases and J by 7 bases, and 13 bases separated the two germline ends. The germline gives CDR1 SGHAT, CDR2 FQNNGV. The CDR3 runs 13 residues. CDR3 protein: CASSLQRENTQYF. In DNA form, the CDR3 reads TGTGCCAGCAGCCTGCAACGGGAGAATACGCAGTATTTT.

The chain links TRBV6-5 to TRBJ2-5; 9 bases match TRBD1. Germline CDR1 reads MNHEY; CDR2 reads SVGAGI. This CDR3 is built from 13 residues. Trimming at V came to 6 bases and at J to 7 bases, leaving 6 bases not matched to a gene. The CDR3 bases are TGTGCCAGCAGAACCGACAGGGGGGCGACCCAGTACTTC. As protein: CASRTDRGATQYF.

Comments on this clonotype: No conserved phenylalanine or tryptophan ends this CDR3, so it is likely a read error. This sequence joins TRBV11-3 and TRBJ2-3; D is unresolved. Germline-derived CDR1 and CDR2 are SGHNT and YENEEA. The CDR3 spans 15 residues. CDR3 DNA sequence: TGTGCCAGCAGCTTAGATCGACATACTACAGATGCGCAGTATTTA. As protein: CASSLDRHTTDAQYL.

The V and J genes are TRBV14 and TRBJ2-1; tentative D call: TRBD2 (5 bases). The CDR3 totals 13 residues. CDR1 SGHDN and CDR2 FVKESK come from the germline V gene. The CDR3 spells CARSQDYFSEQFF. In nucleotides, the CDR3 is TGTGCAAGGAGCCAAGACTATTTCTCTGAGCAGTTCTTC.

Worth noting for this clonotype: The CDR3 ends on some other residue instead of the conserved phenylalanine or tryptophan, so this is likely a read error. The DNA is left out, because the CDR3 cannot be placed on it with certainty; the CDR3 is given as TCRdb lists it. The rearrangement joins TRBV11-2 to TRBJ2-2; TRBD1, the table's D call, was not compared with the DNA. The CDR3 has 15 amino acids, counting both end residues. The germline CDR1 and CDR2 sequences are SGHAT and FQNNGV. The CDR3 is CARSVETRDTGELFL.

Details on this clonotype: A read error is possible here, since a much larger clone lies one base away. The V gene is TRBV7-8, the J gene TRBJ2-3; 10 nucleotides align to TRBD1. Germline V gives CDR1 SGHVS, CDR2 FQNEAQ. There are 15 residues in the CDR3. Unmatched junction bases numbered 7, after V lost 7 bases and J lost 3 bases. The CDR3 region is CASNSRTGGTDTQYF. The CDR3 DNA follows: TGTGCCAGCAACTCCCGGACAGGGGGAACAGATACGCAGTATTTT.

Of note for this clonotype: The junction and the germline gene differ at one end; a read error may be behind it. The rearrangement joins TRBV28 to TRBJ2-7; 8 nucleotides agree with TRBD2. The CDR3 is 15 amino acids. Looked up from germline, CDR1 is MDHEN and CDR2 is SYDVKM. The CDR3 bases are TGTGTCAGCAGTGCCTTCGGGGGGGTCGACTACGAGCAGTACTTC. Translating gives CVSSAFGGVDYEQYF.

J is TRBJ2-7 and V is TRBV4-3; possibly TRBD2 for D (5 bases). This CDR3 is 18 amino acids long. Germline loops: CDR1 LGHNA, CDR2 YSLEER. CDR3 region: CANSQAVTGCHISYEQYF. As DNA, the CDR3 is TGCGCTAACAGCCAAGCTGTGACGGGGTGTCACATTAGCTACGAGCAGTACTTC.

This clonotype came up once. The junction departs from germline at one end; a sequencing error may be responsible. The J gene is TRBJ2-5, the V gene TRBV6-1; D remains unclear. The CDR3 loop spans 13 amino acids. Germline V gene data show CDR1 as MNHNS and CDR2 as SASEGT. This CDR3 reads CDSSTWFWETQYF. Here the CDR3 DNA reads TGTGACAGCAGCACCTGGTTTTGGGAGACCCAGTACTTC.

This clonotype was observed many times. The V call is TRBV11-2, the J call TRBJ2-1, with D hard to call. CDR1 and CDR2 (germline): SGHAT, FQNNGV. V lost 2 bases, J lost 0 bases, and 8 bases lay in between. There are 15 residues in the CDR3. The CDR3 is CASSLHTDSYNEQFF. CDR3 coding DNA: TGTGCCAGCAGCTTACACACAGACTCCTACAATGAGCAGTTCTTC.

Note on this clonotype: The junction departs from the called germline gene at one end, perhaps through a read error. The gene calls are TRBV4-3 and TRBJ2-1; D not certain. CDR1 LGHNA and CDR2 YSLEER come from the germline V gene. The CDR3 length is 16 residues. The CDR3 bases are TGCGCCAACAGCCAAGATGCAGGAAGATCCTACAATGAGCAGTTCTTC. Translation gives CANSQDAGRSYNEQFF.

This clonotype was seen only once. The rearrangement joins TRBV29-1 to TRBJ2-1; 7 bases map to TRBD2. With 7 bases clipped from V and 7 bases from J, the junction kept 25 bases outside the gene matches. CDR3 size: 18 residues. CDR1 is SQVTM, CDR2 ANQGSEA, per germline. The CDR3 sequence: CSASRLAALSGGGNEQFF. CDR3 nucleotide sequence: TGCAGCGCCTCAAGACTGGCTGCCCTATCGGGAGGTGGGAATGAGCAGTTCTTC.

This clonotype has ten or more counts. CDR3 DNA: TGCAGTGCTAGGATGGTTGGGGGTCCCTTCTACGAGCAGTACTTC. As protein: CSARMVGGPFYEQYF. The J gene is TRBJ2-7, the V gene TRBV20-1; D may be TRBD1 or TRBD2 (5 bases each). The CDR3 has 15 amino acids. Trimming removed 3 bases from V and 3 bases from J, with 18 bases in between. Germline V gene data show CDR1 as DFQATT and CDR2 as SNEGSKA (reference sequence).

This clonotype has ten or more counts. This sequence may be a read error, since a much larger clone differs from it by one base. The chain has TRBV11-2 and TRBJ2-3, with 7 positions matching TRBD2. The CDR3 totals 15 residues. With V trimmed by 5 bases and J by 4 bases, 9 bases remained unmatched. Germline V gives CDR1 SGHAT, CDR2 FQNNGV. The CDR3 spells CASSPGLVGPDTQYF. The CDR3 DNA follows: TGTGCCAGCAGCCCTGGACTAGTGGGCCCAGATACGCAGTATTTT.

There are many counts of this clonotype. This rearrangement joins TRBV29-1 to TRBJ2-4, with D possibly TRBD2 on 7 matching bases. Germline values: CDR1 SQVTM, CDR2 ANQGSEA. V lost 3 bases and J 8 bases, leaving 20 bases between the germline ends. The CDR3 extends over 15 amino acids. The CDR3 nucleotides read TGCAGCGTTGACTACCCTGGCGGGGAGGGGGACATTCAGTACTTC. Its translation: CSVDYPGGEGDIQYF.

V and J are TRBV28 and TRBJ2-1; 11 bases are a match to TRBD2. The J segment lost 14 bases and the V segment lost 9 bases, leaving 15 bases of the junction unmatched. CDR1 is MDHEN and CDR2 is SYDVKM in the germline V gene. This CDR3 spans 14 amino acids. The CDR3 is CARRGTSGDNKEFF. The CDR3 nucleotides are TGTGCCAGGAGGGGGACTAGCGGCGACAATAAGGAGTTCTTC.